The clone carrying this T cell receptor (beta chain) is a singleton in its sample. Its target is unknown. Although they were nominally healthy when sampled, donors likely had unrecorded immune exposures. The CDR3 is made up of 16 amino acids. The PCR contained 60 Vbeta and 13 Jbeta primers. Sequencing used immunoSEQ multiplex PCR; TCRdb keeps in-frame clones, though not all of them. The sample has 200,000 or so clones, 70% to 90% seen once. This entry is derived from a study of cytomegalovirus exposure and HLA in healthy donors. Overall study results and limits: A later analysis reportedly identified an Asian-associated ancestry cluster as carrying fewer N-insertions than the roughly 700-donor mean. Presence/absence analyses rested on an assumption that sequencing depth was roughly uniform across donors. High specificity and sensitivity for cytomegalovirus status were reported for the classifier.

The genes are TRBV21-1 and TRBJ1-2. TRBV21-1 is a recognized pseudogene. This TCR derives from a woman younger than 30 in good health and CMV-seropositive. Sequences were obtained from PBMCs. This CDR3 is CASSNGRGLPPGGYTF. In DNA form, the CDR3 reads TGTGCCAGCAGCAATGGGCGGGGTTTGCCTCCGGGGGGCTACACCTTC.